This TCR beta chain was sequenced during a study of OX40 agonist ivuxolimab in advanced cancers. Study context: In this cohort, patients received ivuxolimab, an agonistic anti-OX40 (CD134) antibody.

The CDR3 consists of 15 residues. CDR1 SGHRS and CDR2 YFSETQ come from the germline V gene. Losses at the gene ends were 7 bases for V and 0 bases for J; bases not matched to a gene: 6. It was autoimmune disease history or systemic immunosuppression that excluded patients. This table comes from immunoSEQ multiplex PCR, and its TCRdb copy is limited to in-frame clones, with some not included. The sample shows about 82,000 clones, more than 70% of them seen only once. The clonotype originates from an adult with an advanced solid tumor such as melanoma, head and neck, liver or kidney cancer. This chain connects TRBV5-1 to TRBJ2-2; 7 nucleotides agree with TRBD1. Specimen: CD4+ or CD8+ T cells sorted from blood, collected in a trial of the OX40 agonist ivuxolimab. CDR3: CASGDQGANTGELFF. CDR3 sequence (DNA): TGCGCCAGCGGGGATCAGGGGGCGAACACCGGGGAGCTGTTTTTT.